The following is a T cell receptor (beta chain) sequence with its context. Deletions cut 3 bases from V and 10 bases from J, with 13 bases between. This CDR3 has 13 amino acids. This record comes from a study of blood T cell repertoires in COVID-19. Sequencing used immunoSEQ multiplex PCR; TCRdb keeps in-frame clones, though not all of them. The repertoire has around 450,000 clones, around 90% of them found once; the top ten carry about 0.75%. The sequence derives from a young woman who had recovered from COVID-19. The sequencing input was PBMCs or T cells enriched from blood (not recorded which). The genes are TRBV12-3 or TRBV12-4 and TRBJ2-1; maybe TRBD2 (6 bases). This chain's CDR3 is CASSFWEDREQFF. The CDR3 coding sequence is TGTGCCAGCAGTTTTTGGGAGGATCGGGAGCAGTTCTTC.